The present entry profiles one T cell receptor (beta chain) with its context. Its antigen remains unidentified. CDR1 and CDR2 (germline): SGHAT, FQNNGV. The CDR3 is 15 amino acids. These data come from a study of monozygotic twins with inflammatory bowel disease. For every TCR library, approximately 4,000 ng of total RNA was used. TCRdb derives one entry per CDR3 protein from the 5' RACE reads, leaving out DNA. Reported are some 100,000 distinct CDR3 sequences; the ten largest clones contain 9.5% to 15%. Findings and caveats of the study: TCRbeta inverse Simpson diversity was decreased in IBD patients versus healthy co-twins.

Whole blood without T cell sorting served as the source of isolated total RNA. The sequence derives from a human donor with ulcerative colitis or Crohn's disease, or a healthy co-twin of an affected twin (not recorded which). V and J are TRBV11-2 and TRBJ2-3; TCRdb's assignment of TRBD2 cannot be checked, as there is no DNA. Input material: blood. CDR3 sequence: CASSGLADYTDTQYF.